Shown below are 3 T cell receptor beta chains from a single sample sequenced in a study of blood T cells in healthy people across ages. A second about 6 to 12 cycle PCR used barcoded and J-beta primers. TCRdb reanalysed the 5' RACE reads using MiXCR and keeps one entry per CDR3 protein. The sample consists of over 600,000 distinct CDR3 sequences, approximately 40% of them appearing once. Specimen: blood. Receptor source: a man at least 80 years old in good health.

This clonotype was found a few times. V gene TRBV4-3 combines with J gene TRBJ2-1, with D unresolved. This CDR3 is built from 15 residues. The germline V gene has CDR1 LGHNA and CDR2 YSLEER. Trimming removed 0 bases at V and 8 bases at J, with 14 bases between. This CDR3 is CASSQDSGSQHEQFF. CDR3 DNA sequence: TGCGCCAGCAGCCAAGATTCGGGCAGCCAGCATGAGCAGTTCTTC.

The DNA for the CDR3 is TGTGCCAGCAGTGAGGGTGTACTAGCGGGAGGCCGGAGCACAGATACGCAGTATTTT. This encodes CASSEGVLAGGRSTDTQYF. The J gene is TRBJ2-3, the V gene TRBV2, with 12 bases matching TRBD2. Trimming removed 3 bases from V and 0 bases from J; junction bases left unmatched: 10. From germline, CDR1 is SNHLY and CDR2 FYNNEI. The CDR3 covers 19 residues.

About this clonotype: A clone one base away is much larger, so this may be a read error. The CDR3 sequence is CASRPPRGILTGELFF. The CDR3 DNA is TGTGCCAGCAGGCCCCCGAGGGGGATATTGACCGGGGAGCTGTTTTTT. This rearrangement joins TRBV21-1 to TRBJ2-2; the table's TRBD1 call for D was not verified on the DNA. TRBV21-1 is labeled a pseudogene. This CDR3 is 16 amino acids long.